The 9 T cell receptor beta chains presented below share a single source sample, sequenced in a study of T cell responses to AZD1222 COVID-19 vaccine. Sequencing was performed with immunoSEQ multiplex PCR; in TCRdb, only in-frame clones are kept and a portion is missing. The sample totals 150,000 or so clones; its top ten clones hold about 2.2%. The source material was peripheral blood. The receptors shown here come from an adult in good health.

The genes are TRBV6-5 and TRBJ1-4, with TRBD1 as a possible D gene (6 bases). The CDR3 runs 15 residues. Germline lookup yields CDR1 MNHEY and CDR2 SVGAGI. V was clipped by 4 bases and J by 4 bases, with 13 bases between them. The CDR3 bases are TGTGCCAGCAGTTCCGAGGACAGCAGTAATGAAAAACTGTTTTTT. It codes for CASSSEDSSNEKLFF.

The chain joins TRBV29-1 to TRBJ1-1; TRBD1 might be the D (6 bases). The V end lost 4 bases, the J end lost 6 bases, and 21 bases lay between the germline ends. This CDR3 is built from 15 residues. Germline values: CDR1 SQVTM, CDR2 ANQGSEA. The CDR3 DNA follows: TGCAGCGTTGTACAGGGCAGGGGCAGGTTGGCTGAAGCTTTCTTT. Translation gives CSVVQGRGRLAEAFF.

The gene calls are TRBV3-1 (or the pseudogene TRBV3-2) and TRBJ2-7; no clear D. The germline V and J ends were trimmed by 2 bases and 2 bases, with 7 bases remaining between them. In germline, CDR1 is LGHDT, CDR2 YNNKEL (reference sequence). The CDR3 extends over 13 amino acids. Here the CDR3 DNA reads TGTGCCAGCAGCCAAAGCAACGCCTACGAGCAGTACTTC. It codes for CASSQSNAYEQYF.

V usage is TRBV10-3 and J usage is TRBJ2-1, with TRBD2 matching 13 bases. The germline V gene has CDR1 ENHRY and CDR2 SYGVKD. Trimming removed 6 bases from V and 6 bases from J; junction bases left unmatched: 5. This CDR3 comprises 15 residues. The CDR3 nucleotides read TGTGCCATCAGGGAACTAGCGGGGGGGACCAATGAGCAGTTCTTC. Translation: CAIRELAGGTNEQFF.

The chain has TRBV9 and TRBJ1-3; D is ambiguous. Germline V lookup: CDR1 SGDLS, CDR2 YYNGEE. V dropped 1 base and J dropped 0 bases, with 8 bases sitting between them. This CDR3 is 15 amino acids long. The CDR3 bases are TGTGCCAGCAGCGTAACCCCCCTCTCTGGAAACACCATATATTTT. Protein product: CASSVTPLSGNTIYF.

The V call is TRBV27, the J call TRBJ2-1, with 9 positions matching TRBD2. Germline loops: CDR1 MNHEY, CDR2 SMNVEV (reference sequence). After removal of 4 bases from V and 8 bases from J, the junction contained 12 bases not matched to a gene. The CDR3 extends over 16 amino acids. The CDR3 sequence: CASSSPTFSGGYEQFF. CDR3 nucleotide sequence: TGTGCCAGCAGTTCACCCACGTTTAGCGGGGGTTATGAGCAGTTCTTC.

The chain uses TRBV10-3 and TRBJ2-5; D unresolved. Germline CDR1 ENHRY, CDR2 SYGVKD. The CDR3 totals 12 residues. V dropped 10 bases and J dropped 3 bases, with 12 bases sitting between them. The CDR3 protein is CATKTGEETQYF. The CDR3 nucleotides are TGTGCCACTAAGACGGGTGAAGAGACCCAGTACTTC.

The chain has TRBV6-2 or TRBV6-3 and TRBJ2-5; 8 bases are shared with TRBD1. The junction had 1 base not matched to a gene; V was cut back by 0 bases and J by 1 base. CDR3 length: 15 residues. CDR1 is MNHEY, CDR2 SVGEGT, per germline. The CDR3 DNA follows: TGTGCCAGCAGTTACTCGGGACAGGCCCAAGAGACCCAGTACTTC. This sequence encodes CASSYSGQAQETQYF.

The chain has TRBV5-1 and TRBJ1-4; D remains ambiguous. The V and J ends lost 2 bases and 8 bases respectively, with 13 bases between them. Germline V gene data show CDR1 as SGHRS and CDR2 as YFSETQ. The CDR3 loop spans 14 amino acids. In DNA form, the CDR3 reads TGCGCCAGCAGCTTCGCCGAATCGGGGGAAAAACTGTTTTTT. Amino acids: CASSFAESGEKLFF.